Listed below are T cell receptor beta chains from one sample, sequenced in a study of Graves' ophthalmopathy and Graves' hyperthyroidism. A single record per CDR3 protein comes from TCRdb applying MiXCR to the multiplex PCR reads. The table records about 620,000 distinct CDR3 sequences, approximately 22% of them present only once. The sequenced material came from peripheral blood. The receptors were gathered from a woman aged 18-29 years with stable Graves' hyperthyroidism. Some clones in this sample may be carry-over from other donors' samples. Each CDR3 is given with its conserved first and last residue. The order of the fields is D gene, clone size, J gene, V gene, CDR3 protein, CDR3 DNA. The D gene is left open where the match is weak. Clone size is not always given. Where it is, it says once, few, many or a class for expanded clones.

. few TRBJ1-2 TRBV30 CAWRRYGYTF TGTGCCTGGAGACGATATGGCTACACCTTC
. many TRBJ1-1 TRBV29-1 CSVGGAGETFF TGCAGCGTGGGTGGGGCAGGGGAAACTTTCTTT
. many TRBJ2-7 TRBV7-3 CASSAGILPYEQYF TGTGCCAGCAGCGCCGGGATACTTCCCTACGAGCAGTACTTC
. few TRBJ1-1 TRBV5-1 CASSARDANMNTEAFF TGCGCCAGCAGCGCCCGGGACGCCAACATGAACACTGAAGCTTTCTTT
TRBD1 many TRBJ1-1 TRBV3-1 CASSLMEGAEAFF TGTGCCAGCAGCCTGATGGAGGGGGCAGAGGCTTTCTTT
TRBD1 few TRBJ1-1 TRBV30 CAWSQGGAFF TGTGCCTGGAGTCAGGGGGGAGCTTTCTTT
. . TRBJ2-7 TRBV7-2 CASSSFYGPSAEQYF TGTGCCAGCAGCTCCTTCTACGGGCCGTCCGCAGAGCAGTACTTC
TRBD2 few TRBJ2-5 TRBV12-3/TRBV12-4 CASRREDGAETQYF TGTGCCAGCAGGCGGGAGGATGGGGCAGAGACCCAGTACTTC
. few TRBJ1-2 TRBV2 CATTGVGSSDGGYTF TGTGCCACCACCGGGGTAGGTTCGTCCGATGGCGGCTACACCTTC
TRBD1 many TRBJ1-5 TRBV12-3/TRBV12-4 CASSLGDRPMEPQHF TGTGCCAGCAGCCTCGGGGACAGACCCATGGAGCCCCAGCATTTT
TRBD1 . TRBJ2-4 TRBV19 CASTNRGEGNIQYF TGTGCCAGCACAAACAGGGGTGAGGGGAACATTCAGTACTTC
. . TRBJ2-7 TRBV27 CASSLFQGLVDEQYF TGTGCCAGCAGTTTATTCCAGGGGCTCGTGGACGAGCAGTACTTC
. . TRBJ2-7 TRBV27 CASSQTQAFSYDQYF TGTGCCAGCAGTCAGACACAGGCTTTCTCCTACGATCAGTACTTC
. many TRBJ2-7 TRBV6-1 CASSDRTTSYEQYF TGTGCCAGCAGCGACAGGACTACTTCCTACGAGCAGTACTTC
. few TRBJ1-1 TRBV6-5 CASSYSNSGFEAFF TGTGCCAGCAGTTACTCGAATTCCGGGTTTGAAGCTTTCTTT
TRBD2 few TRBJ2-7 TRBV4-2 CASSLRVTWTSSKGWSYEQYF TGTGCCAGCAGCCTCCGGGTTACGTGGACTAGCAGTAAAGGTTGGTCCTACGAGCAGTACTTC
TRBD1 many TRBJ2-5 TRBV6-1 CASSEGTGIETQYF TGTGCCAGCAGTGAAGGGACAGGAATAGAGACCCAGTACTTC
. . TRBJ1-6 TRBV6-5 CASSWGDNNSPLHF TGTGCCAGCAGTTGGGGGGACAATAATTCACCCCTCCACTTT
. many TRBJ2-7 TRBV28 CASSWSSSYEQYF TGTGCCAGCAGTTGGAGTAGCTCCTACGAGCAGTACTTC
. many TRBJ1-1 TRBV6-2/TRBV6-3 CASTDGLMNTEAFF TGTGCCAGCACCGATGGCCTGATGAACACTGAAGCTTTCTTT
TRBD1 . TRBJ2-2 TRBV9 CASSEEGQGNTGELSF TGTGCCAGCAGCGAAGAAGGACAGGGCAACACCGGGGAGCTGTCTTTT
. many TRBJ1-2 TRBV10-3 CAISESLERLYGYTF TGTGCCATCAGTGAGTCGTTGGAGAGACTCTATGGCTACACCTTC
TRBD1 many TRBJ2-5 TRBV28 CASSLLDRLQETQYF TGTGCCAGCAGTTTATTGGACAGGCTCCAAGAGACCCAGTACTTC
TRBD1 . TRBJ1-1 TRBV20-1 CSAPSAGGADTEAFF TGCAGTGCTCCCTCTGCAGGGGGTGCGGACACTGAAGCTTTCTTT
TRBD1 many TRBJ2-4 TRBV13 CASSSDREAKNIQYF TGTGCCAGCAGCTCGGACAGGGAAGCCAAAAACATTCAGTACTTC
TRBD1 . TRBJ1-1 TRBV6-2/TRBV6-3 CASRTQGTGNTEAFF TGTGCCAGCAGAACACAGGGGACAGGGAACACTGAAGCTTTCTTT
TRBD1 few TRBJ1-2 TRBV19 CASSTPDRVLYGYTF TGTGCCAGTAGTACCCCGGACAGGGTTCTTTATGGCTACACCTTC
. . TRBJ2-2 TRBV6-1 CASTELPGLNTGELFF TGTGCCAGCACCGAACTCCCGGGACTCAACACCGGGGAGCTGTTTTTT
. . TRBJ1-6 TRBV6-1 CASSEEINSPLHF TGTGCCAGCAGTGAAGAAATTAATTCACCCCTCCACTTT
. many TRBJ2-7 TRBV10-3 CASRRDGSYEQYF TGTGCCTCGCGGCGGGACGGTTCCTACGAGCAGTACTTC
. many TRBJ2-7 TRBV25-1 CASSGRNKAEDYEQYF TGTGCCAGCAGTGGCCGAAACAAGGCTGAGGACTACGAGCAGTACTTC
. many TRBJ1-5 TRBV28 CASSLHTDSNQPQHF TGTGCCAGCAGCTTACACACCGATAGCAATCAGCCCCAGCATTTT
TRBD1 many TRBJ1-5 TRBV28 CASTYTGGASNQPQHF TGTGCCAGCACCTATACAGGGGGCGCCAGCAATCAGCCCCAGCATTTT
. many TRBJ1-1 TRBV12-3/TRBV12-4 CASIRLDREAFF TGTGCCAGCATCCGCCTCGACCGTGAAGCTTTCTTT
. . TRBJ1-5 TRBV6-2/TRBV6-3 CASSYFEQGDGQPQHF TGTGCCAGCAGTTACTTTGAACAGGGTGATGGGCAGCCCCAGCATTTT
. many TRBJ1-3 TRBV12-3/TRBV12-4 CASSSATLPGNTIYF TGTGCCAGCAGTTCGGCAACCCTTCCTGGAAACACCATATATTTT
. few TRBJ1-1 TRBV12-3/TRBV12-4 CASSWREANTEAFF TGTGCCAGCAGCTGGCGGGAGGCGAACACTGAAGCTTTCTTT
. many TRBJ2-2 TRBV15 CATSKYTGELFF TGTGCCACCAGCAAATACACCGGGGAGCTGTTTTTT
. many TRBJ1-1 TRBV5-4 CASRSGKNTEAFF TGTGCCAGCAGATCGGGAAAGAACACTGAAGCTTTCTTT
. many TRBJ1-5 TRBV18 CASSPLGTSNQPQHF TGTGCCAGCTCACCACTAGGGACGTCCAATCAGCCCCAGCATTTT
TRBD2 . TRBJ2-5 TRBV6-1 CASSEVRASGKETQYF TGTGCCAGCAGTGAAGTTAGGGCTAGCGGGAAAGAGACCCAGTACTTC
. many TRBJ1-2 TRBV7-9 CASSPRETNYGYTF TGTGCCAGCAGCCCCAGGGAAACTAACTATGGCTACACCTTC
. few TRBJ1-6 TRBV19 CASRNAGTRTSPLHF TGTGCCAGTAGAAACGCCGGGACCCGGACTTCACCCCTCCACTTT
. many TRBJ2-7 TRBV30 CAWNGEQYF TGTGCCTGGAATGGGGAGCAGTACTTC
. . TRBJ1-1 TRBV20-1 CSARAGTRSVGTEAFF TGCAGTGCTAGAGCCGGGACAAGGTCGGTCGGGACTGAAGCTTTCTTT